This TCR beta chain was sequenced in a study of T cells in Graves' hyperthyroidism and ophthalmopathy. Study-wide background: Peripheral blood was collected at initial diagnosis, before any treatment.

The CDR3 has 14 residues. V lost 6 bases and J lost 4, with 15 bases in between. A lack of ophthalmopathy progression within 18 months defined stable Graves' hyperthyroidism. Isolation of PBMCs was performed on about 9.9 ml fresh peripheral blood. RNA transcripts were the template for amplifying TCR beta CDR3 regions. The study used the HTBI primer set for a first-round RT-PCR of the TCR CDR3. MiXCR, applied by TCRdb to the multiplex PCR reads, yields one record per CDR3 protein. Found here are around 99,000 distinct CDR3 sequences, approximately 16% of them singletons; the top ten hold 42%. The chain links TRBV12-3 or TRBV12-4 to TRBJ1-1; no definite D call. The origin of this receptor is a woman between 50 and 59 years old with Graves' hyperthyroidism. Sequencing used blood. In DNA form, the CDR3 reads TGTGCCAGCAGCCGCGACACCCCGGGCACTGAAGCTTTCTTT. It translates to CASSRDTPGTEAFF.